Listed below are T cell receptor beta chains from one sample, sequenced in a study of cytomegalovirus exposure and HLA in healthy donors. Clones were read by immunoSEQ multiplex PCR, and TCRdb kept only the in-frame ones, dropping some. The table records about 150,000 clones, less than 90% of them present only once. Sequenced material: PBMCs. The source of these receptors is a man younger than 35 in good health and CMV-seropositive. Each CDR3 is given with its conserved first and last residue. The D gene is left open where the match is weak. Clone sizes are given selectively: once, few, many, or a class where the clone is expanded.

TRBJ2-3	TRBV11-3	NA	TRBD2	TGTGCCAGCAGCTTAGGAAGCGGGGGGGCCGAAAATACGCAGTATTTT	CASSLGSGGAENTQYF
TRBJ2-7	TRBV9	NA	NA	TGTGCCAGCAGCGTAGGGGGCGGGACCTACTACGAGCAGTACTTC	CASSVGGGTYYEQYF
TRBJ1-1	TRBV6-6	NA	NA	TGTGCCAGCAGTTACGGGGGGGCGGGAACTGAAGCTTTCTTT	CASSYGGAGTEAFF
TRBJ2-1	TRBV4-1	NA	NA	TGCGCCAGCAGCCAAGAGGGACTCACGCAGTTCTTC	CASSQEGLTQFF
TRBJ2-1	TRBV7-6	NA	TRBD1	TGTGCCAGCAGCTTTGGGACAGACAATGAGCAGTTCTTC	CASSFGTDNEQFF
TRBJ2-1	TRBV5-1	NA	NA	TGCGCCAGCAGCAACCGAGGGGGCTCCTACAATGAGCAGTTCTTC	CASSNRGGSYNEQFF
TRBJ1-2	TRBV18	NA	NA	TGTGCCAGCTCACCACTCCCTGGGGGGGATACTAACTATGGCTACACCTTC	CASSPLPGGDTNYGYTF
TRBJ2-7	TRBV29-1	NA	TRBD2	TGCAGCGTTGAAGGCGGGAGGAAGGGCGACGAGCAGTACTTC	CSVEGGRKGDEQYF
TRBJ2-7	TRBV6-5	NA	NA	TGTGCCAGCAGTTACTTCCCAGCGGGCCTTACCTACGAGCAGTACTTC	CASSYFPAGLTYEQYF
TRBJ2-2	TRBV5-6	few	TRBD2	TGTGCCAGCAGCGCCCTAGCGGGGGTTTTTATCAACACCGGGGAGCTGTTTTTT	CASSALAGVFINTGELFF
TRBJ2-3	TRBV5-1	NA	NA	TGCGCCAGCAGCTTCCTTCCTAGCCCTAGCACAGATACGCAGTATTTT	CASSFLPSPSTDTQYF
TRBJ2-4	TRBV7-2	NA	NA	TGTGCCAGCAGCTTACCACAGCTAAACATTCAGTACTTC	CASSLPQLNIQYF
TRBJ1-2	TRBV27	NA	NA	TGTGCCAGCAGTTTATCACCCCCAGGGTCTAACTATGGCTACACCTTC	CASSLSPPGSNYGYTF
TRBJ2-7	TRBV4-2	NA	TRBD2	TGTGCCAGCAGCCAAGTTTTAAGCGGGACCACCTACGAGCAGTACTTC	CASSQVLSGTTYEQYF
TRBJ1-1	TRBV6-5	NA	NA	TGTGCCAGCAGTTACTCAGCAGGATTGAACACTGAAGCTTTCTTT	CASSYSAGLNTEAFF
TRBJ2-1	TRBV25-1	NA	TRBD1	TGTGCCAGCAGTGATTCCGGGACAGGGCTATACAATGAGCAGTTCTTC	CASSDSGTGLYNEQFF
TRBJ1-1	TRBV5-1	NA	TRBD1	TGCGCCAGCAGCGGGGGACAGGTATCCCTCTTT	CASSGGQVSLF
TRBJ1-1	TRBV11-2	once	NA	TGTGCCAGCAGCCCTCCCGGACAGTTGAACACTGAAGCTTTCTTT	CASSPPGQLNTEAFF
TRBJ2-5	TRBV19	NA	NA	TGTGCCAGTAGTATAGATTCGGAAGAGACCCAGTACTTC	CASSIDSEETQYF
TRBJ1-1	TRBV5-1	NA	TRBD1	TGCGCCAGCAGCTTGGACAGGACAGGGGCTCTAGGAACTGAAGCTTTCTTT	CASSLDRTGALGTEAFF
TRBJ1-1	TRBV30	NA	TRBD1	TGTGCCGGTAACTACAGGGGGAGAATGAACACTGAAGCTTTCTTT	CAGNYRGRMNTEAFF
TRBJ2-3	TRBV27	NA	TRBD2	TGTGCCAGCAGTTTAAAGGCTAGCGGGGCCCCAGATACGCAGTATTTT	CASSLKASGAPDTQYF
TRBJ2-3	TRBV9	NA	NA	TGTGCCAGCAGCGTAGTAGCGTCCGGCACAGATACGCAGTATTTT	CASSVVASGTDTQYF
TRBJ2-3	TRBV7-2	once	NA	TGTGCCAGCAGCCCCAGGGGGGCCCGCACAGATACGCAGTATTTT	CASSPRGARTDTQYF
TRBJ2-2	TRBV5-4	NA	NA	TGTGCCAGCAGCTTTAGCGGCAACACCGGGGAGCTGTTTTTT	CASSFSGNTGELFF
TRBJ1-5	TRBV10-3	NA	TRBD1	TGTGCCATCAGTGAACAGGGGCTGGGTCAGCCCCAGCATTTT	CAISEQGLGQPQHF
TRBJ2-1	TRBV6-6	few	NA	TGTGCCAGCAGTCGGCGGGTCAGCAATGAGCAGTTCTTC	CASSRRVSNEQFF
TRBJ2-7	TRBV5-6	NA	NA	TGTGCCAGCAGCCTAGGGGGCAGGGAGGCCGAGCAGTACTTC	CASSLGGREAEQYF
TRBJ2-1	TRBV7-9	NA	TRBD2	TGTGCCAGCAGCTCCTCGGGGACTAGCGCCAATGAGCAGTTCTTC	CASSSSGTSANEQFF
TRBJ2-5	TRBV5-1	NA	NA	TGCGCCAGCAGCTTGTCCCCAGGGGCGATCCAAGAGACCCAGTACTTC	CASSLSPGAIQETQYF
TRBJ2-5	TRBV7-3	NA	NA	TGTGCCAGCAGCGGCAACAGGGCGGGGACCCAGTACTTC	CASSGNRAGTQYF
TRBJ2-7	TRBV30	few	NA	TGTGCCTGGAGCCGGACAGACTACGGCGAGCAGTACTTC	CAWSRTDYGEQYF
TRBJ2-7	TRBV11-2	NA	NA	TGTGCCAGCAGCTTAGATACACAGGACCAGCAGTACTTC	CASSLDTQDQQYF
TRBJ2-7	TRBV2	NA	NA	TGTGCCAGCAGCGAAGGAGCAGGGGAATTGTACGAGCAGTACTTC	CASSEGAGELYEQYF
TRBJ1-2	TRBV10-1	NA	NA	TGCGCCAGCAGTGGGACTGGACGGGTACTTAACTATGGCTACACCTTC	CASSGTGRVLNYGYTF
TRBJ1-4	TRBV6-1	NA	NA	TGTGCCAGCAGTGAAGAGGGGCAGGGGAGGGTCAGGGGAAAACTGTTTTTT	CASSEEGQGRVRGKLFF
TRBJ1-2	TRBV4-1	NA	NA	TGCGCCAGCAGCCTTGAACCAGGGGCTGGCTACACCTTC	CASSLEPGAGYTF
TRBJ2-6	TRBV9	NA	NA	TGTGCCAGCAGCGTAAAGAGGGGGACTGGGGCCAACGTCCTGACTTTC	CASSVKRGTGANVLTF
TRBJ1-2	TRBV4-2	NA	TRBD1	TGTGCCAGCAGCCAAGAACTCCAGGGGGCGAGAGGCTACACCTTC	CASSQELQGARGYTF
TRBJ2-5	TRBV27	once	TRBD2	TGTGCCAGCAGTTCTGGGACTAGCGGGAAAGAGACCCAGTACTTC	CASSSGTSGKETQYF
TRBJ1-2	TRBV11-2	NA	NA	TGTGCCAGCAGCCCCGCAGGGACACGGTATGGCTACACCTTC	CASSPAGTRYGYTF
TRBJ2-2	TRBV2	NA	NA	TGTGCCAGCAGTGTGTGGGGCCGGAAAACCGGGGAGCTGTTTTTT	CASSVWGRKTGELFF
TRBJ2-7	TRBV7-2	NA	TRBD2	TGTGCCAGCAGCTCTGCGACTAGCGGGATTTACGAGCAGTACTTC	CASSSATSGIYEQYF
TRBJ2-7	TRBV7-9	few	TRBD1	TGTGCCAGCAGCTGGGCGGACAGGGACTACGAGCAGTACTTC	CASSWADRDYEQYF
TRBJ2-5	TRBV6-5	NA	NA	TGTGCCAGCAGTTACTCCCCGGACAGTACCGAGACCCAGTACTTC	CASSYSPDSTETQYF
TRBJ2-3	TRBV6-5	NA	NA	TGTGCCAGCAGTTACTTTGGCGGATCTAGCACAGATACGCAGTATTTT	CASSYFGGSSTDTQYF
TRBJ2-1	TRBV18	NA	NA	TGTGCCAGCTCACCAGGTGCCGGGGGTGAGCAGTTCTTC	CASSPGAGGEQFF
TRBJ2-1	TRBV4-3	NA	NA	TGCGCCAGCAGCCATCATATAGACAATGAGCAGTTCTTC	CASSHHIDNEQFF
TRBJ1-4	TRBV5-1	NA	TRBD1	TGCGCCAGCAGCCCTGGGACAGGGCCTAATGAAAAACTGTTTTTT	CASSPGTGPNEKLFF
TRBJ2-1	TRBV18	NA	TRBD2	TGTGCCAGCTCACCAACTAGCGGGGGGTCCTACAATGAGCAGTTCTTC	CASSPTSGGSYNEQFF
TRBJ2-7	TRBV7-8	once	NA	TGTGCCAGCAGCTTAGGGGGGGTAGCCTACGAGCAGTACTTC	CASSLGGVAYEQYF
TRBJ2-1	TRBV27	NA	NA	TGTGCCAGCAGTTTAGCCGGGAGTAGCTACAATGAGCAGTTCTTC	CASSLAGSSYNEQFF
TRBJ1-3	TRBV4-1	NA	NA	TGCGCCAGCAGCCAAGTGGAGGGGAGCTCTGGAAACACCATATATTTT	CASSQVEGSSGNTIYF
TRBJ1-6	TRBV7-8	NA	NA	TGTGCCAGCAGCTCTTTTGCAGGTCTAAATAATTCACCCCTCCACTTT	CASSSFAGLNNSPLHF
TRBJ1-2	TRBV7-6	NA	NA	TGTGCCAGCAGCTTAGGGCAGGGGTATGAGTATGGCTACACCTTC	CASSLGQGYEYGYTF
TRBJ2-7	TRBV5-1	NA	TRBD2	TGCGCCAGCAGCTTGGCCAACGGGGGGGCTAAGAAGCAGTACTTC	CASSLANGGAKKQYF
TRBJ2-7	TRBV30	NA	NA	TGTGCCTGGAGTGTTAAGAGAGCCCACGAGCAGTACTTC	CAWSVKRAHEQYF